These 26 T cell receptor beta chains share one sample of origin, sequenced in a study of post-analysis software for immune sequencing data. Study-level findings and limits: Patients showed TRBV5-6, TRBV5-1 and TRBV20-1 among five TRBV segments more frequent than in controls.

cDNA libraries of TCR beta carried unique molecular identifiers. Each CDR3 protein gets one entry after TCRdb re-called the PCR reads with MiXCR. The data show roughly 800,000 distinct CDR3 sequences, with approximately 50% seen just once and around 4.5% held by the top ten. Antigen specificity for these receptors is unknown. The sequencing sample was made of blood. These receptors were taken from a girl under 18 with multiple sclerosis.

The gene calls are TRBV7-9 and TRBJ1-5, with 9 bases matching TRBD1. Unmatched junction bases numbered 10, after V lost 1 base and J lost 0 bases. The CDR3 sequence is 19 residues long. CDR1 and CDR2 from the germline V gene are SEHNR and FQNEAQ (reference sequence). For the CDR3, the DNA is TGTGCCAGCAGCTTAGAATCCGGGACAGGGCTCGGTAGCAATCAGCCCCAGCATTTT. It codes for CASSLESGTGLGSNQPQHF.

CDR3 residues: CASSFRDPSQSAFF. The CDR3 nucleotides read TGTGCCAGCAGTTTCCGGGACCCCTCTCAGTCGGCTTTCTTT. The chain recombines TRBV6-5 with TRBJ1-1, with D perhaps TRBD1 (5 bases). V was trimmed by 4 bases and J by 11 bases, leaving 20 bases between them. The CDR3 covers 14 residues. Germline lookup yields CDR1 MNHEY and CDR2 SVGAGI.

This rearrangement joins TRBV9 to TRBJ1-2; 10 nucleotides agree with TRBD1. V lost 1 base, J lost 7 bases, and 4 bases stayed unmatched. This CDR3 spans 14 amino acids. Germline V gene sequence: CDR1 SGDLS, CDR2 YYNGEE. The chain's CDR3 is CASSVSTGGFGYTF. The CDR3, as DNA: TGTGCCAGCAGCGTATCGACAGGGGGCTTTGGCTACACCTTC.

This chain joins TRBV9 and TRBJ2-5; D unresolved. Germline V gene sequence: CDR1 SGDLS, CDR2 YYNGEE. Trimming cost V 0 bases and J 2 bases, with 23 bases left between them. The CDR3 extends over 19 amino acids. The CDR3 DNA sequence: TGTGCCAGCAGCGTAGGTGGCGTTGAGGACGGACGCGTACAAGAGACCCAGTACTTC. Residues: CASSVGGVEDGRVQETQYF.

The gene calls are TRBV20-1 and TRBJ2-4; 9 bases fit TRBD2. The J call may not be correct, given that the DNA end is closer to TRBJ2-7. CDR1 and CDR2 (germline): DFQATT, SNEGSKA (reference sequence). The CDR3 is made up of 13 amino acids. In nucleotides, the CDR3 is TGCAGTGCCCAAGAACTAGCGGGCGGCGAGCAGTACTTC. It specifies CSAQELAGGEQYF.

The chain carries TRBV5-1 and TRBJ1-2; D not resolved. V lost 0 bases and J lost 2, with 8 bases in between. The CDR3 runs to 14 residues. Per germline, CDR1 SGHRS and CDR2 YFSETQ. The CDR3 DNA reads as TGCGCCAGCAGCTTGGATGCCAGGAACTATGGCTACACCTTC. Its protein is CASSLDARNYGYTF.

V is TRBV20-1 and J is TRBJ2-5; TRBD1 agrees at 7 bases. The V gene end was trimmed by 3 bases and the J gene end by 2 bases; junction bases not matched to a gene: 6. CDR1 DFQATT and CDR2 SNEGSKA come from the germline V gene (reference sequence). The CDR3 extends over 14 amino acids. In DNA form, the CDR3 reads TGCAGTGCTAGGGATGGGACAGCACAAGAGACCCAGTACTTC. Protein: CSARDGTAQETQYF.

The chain employs TRBV5-1 and TRBJ1-2, with no clear D. In germline, CDR1 is SGHRS, CDR2 YFSETQ. This CDR3 region has 14 residues. Trimming stripped 4 bases from V and 3 bases from J, with 13 bases between. This CDR3 is CASSPAPRDYGYTF. DNA for the CDR3: TGCGCCAGCAGCCCCGCACCGAGAGACTATGGCTACACCTTC. Variable domain in full (rest from reference TRBV5-1 and TRBJ1-2): KAGVTQTPRYLIKTRGQQVTLSCSPISGHRSVSWYQQTPGQGLQFLFEYFSETQRNKGNFPGRFSGRQFSNSRSEMNVSTLELGDSALYLCASSPAPRDYGYTFGSGTRLTVV.

The CDR3 nucleotides are TGCAGTGCCGAACCTAGCGGGGCCCCCGAGACCCAGTACTTC. Translation: CSAEPSGAPETQYF. The chain joins TRBV20-1 to TRBJ2-5; 9 nucleotides match TRBD2. V trimming: 6 bases; J trimming: 5 bases; junction bases outside the gene matches: 10. CDR3 size: 14 residues. Germline values: CDR1 DFQATT, CDR2 SNEGSKA (reference sequence).

The rearrangement links TRBV29-1 to TRBJ2-6, with D hard to call. With 1 base removed from V and 4 bases from J, the gap between germline ends came to 8 bases. CDR3 length equals 14 residues. Germline V CDR1 and CDR2: SQVTM, ANQGSEA. Written as DNA, the CDR3 is TGCAGCGTTGAAGGGACCTCCGGGGCCAACGTCCTGACTTTC. This gives the protein CSVEGTSGANVLTF.

The chain employs TRBV12-3 or TRBV12-4 and TRBJ1-4; 8 bases agree with TRBD1. V was clipped by 5 bases and J by 7 bases; unmatched bases: 6. The CDR3 totals 14 residues. CDR3 loop: CASSSDRGREKLFF. The CDR3 DNA follows: TGTGCCAGCAGTAGTGACAGGGGCCGTGAAAAACTGTTTTTT.

The chain combines TRBV27 with TRBJ2-5, with 11 nucleotides matching TRBD1. The CDR3 spans 15 residues. Germline V gene sequence: CDR1 MNHEY, CDR2 SMNVEV (reference sequence). V lost 6 bases, J lost 5 bases, and 8 bases stayed unmatched. The DNA of the CDR3 is TGTGCCAGCAGCCCGGACAGGGGGCTAAAGGAGACCCAGTACTTC. Encoded protein: CASSPDRGLKETQYF.

V is TRBV5-5 and J is TRBJ1-2; D is undetermined. The CDR3 is made up of 13 amino acids. Germline CDR1 SGHKS, CDR2 YYEKEE (reference sequence). V was pared by 1 base and J by 4 bases, with 8 bases between. The CDR3 sequence is CASSLWVGYGYTF. The DNA for the CDR3 is TGTGCCAGCAGCTTGTGGGTAGGCTATGGCTACACCTTC. Complete variable domain (other parts from reference TRBV5-5 and TRBJ1-2): DAGVTQSPTHLIKTRGQQVTLRCSPISGHKSVSWYQQVLGQGPQFIFQYYEKEERGRGNFPDRFSARQFPNYSSELNVNALLLGDSALYLCASSLWVGYGYTFGSGTRLTVV.

The V and J genes are TRBV20-1 and TRBJ2-5; D gene ambiguous. V shed 1 base and J shed 1 base, with 7 bases lying between them. Germline V gene lookup returns CDR1 DFQATT and CDR2 SNEGSKA (reference sequence). The length of the CDR3 is 13 residues. The DNA for the CDR3 is TGCAGTGCTAGAGTGAGGTCCCAAGAGACCCAGTACTTC. Translating it yields CSARVRSQETQYF.

The rearrangement joins TRBV12-3 or TRBV12-4 to TRBJ1-1; the D gene is possibly TRBD1 (5 bases). V was cut by 6 bases and J by 4 bases, with 15 bases left in between. This CDR3 region has 14 residues. In DNA, the CDR3 is TGTGCCAGCAGCCGGGGGTCTCTGAGCACTGAAGCTTTCTTT. This gives the protein CASSRGSLSTEAFF.

As DNA, the CDR3 is TGCAGCGTTGTGGTCAGGAACCTCACAGATACGCAGTATTTT. It specifies CSVVVRNLTDTQYF. The chain uses TRBV29-1 and TRBJ2-3; D not resolved. Germline CDR1 and CDR2: SQVTM and ANQGSEA. The length of the CDR3 is 14 residues. V was pared by 4 bases and J by 2 bases, with 13 bases between.

The gene calls are TRBV5-1 and TRBJ2-7; 8 bases fit TRBD2. V trimming: 0 bases; J trimming: 4 bases; junction bases outside the gene matches: 6. The CDR3 covers 15 residues. The V gene's germline CDR1 is SGHRS and CDR2 YFSETQ. CDR3 in amino acids: CASSLVPGGRYEQYF. The CDR3 nucleotides read TGCGCCAGCAGCTTGGTGCCGGGAGGGAGGTACGAGCAGTACTTC.

The CDR3 nucleotides are TGTGCCAGCAGCTGGGCGGAAAATGAGCAGTTCTTC. This translates into CASSWAENEQFF. The V gene is TRBV7-9, the J gene TRBJ2-1; D gene unclear. Germline CDR1 is SEHNR and CDR2 is FQNEAQ (reference sequence). Trimming removed 4 bases at V and 7 bases at J, with 8 bases between. This CDR3 is 12 amino acids long. Together with reference TRBV7-9 and TRBJ2-1, the CDR3 gives the full variable domain: DTGVSQNPRHKITKRGQNVTFRCDPISEHNRLYWYRQTLGQGPEFLTYFQNEAQLEKSRLLSDRFSAERPKGSFSTLEIQRTEQGDSAMYLCASSWAENEQFFGPGTRLTVL.

This clonotype was seen once. One end of the junction is discordant with germline, which a read error may explain. V and J are TRBV18 and TRBJ2-7, with 11 bases fitting TRBD1. The CDR3 is made up of 14 amino acids. Germline V gene data show CDR1 as KGHSH and CDR2 as LQKENI. CDR3 protein: CASPPGQGAGEQYF. The CDR3 nucleotides read TGTGCCAGCCCACCAGGACAGGGGGCGGGTGAGCAGTACTTC.

This clonotype was recorded a few times. This chain joins TRBV20-1 and TRBJ2-7; 11 positions match TRBD2. The V segment lost 2 bases and the J segment 5 bases; nucleotides outside the gene matches: 8. CDR1 is DFQATT and CDR2 is SNEGSKA in the germline V gene (reference sequence). The CDR3 extends over 15 amino acids. The CDR3 protein is CSARTALAGVNEQYF. In nucleotides, the CDR3 is TGCAGTGCTAGAACGGCACTAGCGGGAGTTAACGAGCAGTACTTC.

This clonotype was seen more than once but under ten times. It may be a read error: a sequence one base away is much more abundant. V is TRBV7-9 and J is TRBJ2-7; D unresolved. The V gene's germline CDR1 is SEHNR and CDR2 FQNEAQ (reference sequence). This CDR3 contains 12 residues. CDR3 nucleotides: TGTGCCAGCAGCGCGAGCTCCTACGAGCGGTACTTC. It specifies CASSASSYERYF.

This clonotype was observed a handful of times. The V gene is TRBV6-5, the J gene TRBJ2-3, with 11 bases lining up with TRBD1. The CDR3 runs to 14 residues. J gave up 6 bases and V 5 bases, and 4 bases lay outside the gene matches. Germline V gives CDR1 MNHEY, CDR2 SVGAGI. CDR3 sequence: CASSPGTGGDTQYF. The CDR3 DNA follows: TGTGCCAGCAGTCCCGGGACAGGGGGGGATACGCAGTATTTT.

This clonotype was counted a few times. V is TRBV2 and J is TRBJ1-2; 8 nucleotides align to TRBD1. The CDR3 runs to 13 residues. J gave up 7 bases and V 4 bases, and 5 bases lay outside the gene matches. Germline V gene sequence: CDR1 SNHLY, CDR2 FYNNEI. CDR3 nucleotides: TGTGCCAGCAGTGTACAGGGGGAAAGTGGCTACACCTTC. This sequence encodes CASSVQGESGYTF.

The V call is TRBV7-9, the J call TRBJ2-7; 11 bases align to TRBD2. Per germline, CDR1 SEHNR and CDR2 FQNEAQ (reference sequence). This CDR3 spans 14 amino acids. V dropped 7 bases and J dropped 0; count of bases not matched to a gene: 2. CDR3 nucleotides: TGTGCCAGCATGACTAGCGGGAACTCCTACGAGCAGTACTTC. Translating it yields CASMTSGNSYEQYF.

The chain carries TRBV29-1 and TRBJ1-2; D gene ambiguous. This CDR3 spans 11 amino acids. Trimming pared 6 bases from V and 5 bases from J, leaving 10 bases between. Germline values: CDR1 SQVTM, CDR2 ANQGSEA. CDR3 sequence: CSVMDGYGYTF. DNA for the CDR3: TGCAGCGTGATGGACGGATATGGCTACACCTTC.

This clonotype was found a few times. The CDR3 loop is CASRRGTSGSSYEQYF. CDR3 DNA sequence: TGTGCCAGCAGGCGAGGGACTAGCGGGAGCTCCTACGAGCAGTACTTC. The V gene is TRBV12-3 or TRBV12-4, the J gene TRBJ2-7; 14 nucleotides match TRBD2. V lost 6 bases and J lost 0; bases outside the gene matches: 4. The CDR3 is 16 amino acids.